Presented here are 27 T cell receptor beta chains from one specimen sequenced in a study of regulatory T cells in long-lasting Graves disease. HTBI primers from iRepertoire and Arm-PCR of CDR3 regions yielded the TCR beta libraries. TCRdb reprocessed the multiplex PCR reads via MiXCR and lists one record per CDR3 protein. The sample consists of around 460,000 distinct CDR3 sequences, roughly 23% of them appearing once. Described time point: persistent/refractory GD, antithyroid drugs over 5 years with positive TRAb. The TCR library used RNA extracted from PBMCs. The sample in question was peripheral blood mononuclear cells (PBMCs), obtained when the disease was refractory, from a patient treated with antithyroid drugs. These receptors were collected from a female donor with Graves disease.

This sequence joins TRBV20-1 and TRBJ2-7; a possible D gene is TRBD2 (6 bases). V was cut by 6 bases and J by 0 bases, with 12 bases left in between. Germline lookup yields CDR1 DFQATT and CDR2 SNEGSKA (reference sequence). The CDR3 length is 13 residues. CDR3 in DNA: TGCAGTGCACCGGGACTCAGCTCCTACGAGCAGTACTTC. This codes for CSAPGLSSYEQYF.

The V call is TRBV7-9, the J call TRBJ1-2; D not resolved. The CDR3 loop spans 12 amino acids. Germline-derived CDR1 and CDR2 are SEHNR and FQNEAQ (reference sequence). V lost 3 bases, J lost 8 bases, and 10 bases lay in between. CDR3 in DNA: TGTGCCAGCAGCTTGAGGGTGGTCGGCTACACCTTC. Protein sequence: CASSLRVVGYTF.

This clonotype was found many times. The genes are TRBV19 and TRBJ1-5; tentative D call: TRBD1 (5 bases). There are 12 residues in the CDR3. The ends were cut back, 7 bases at V and 4 bases at J, with 8 bases in the middle. Germline CDR1 and CDR2: LNHDA and SQIVND (reference sequence). In DNA form, the CDR3 reads TGTGCCAGTACCGCAGGGAATCAGCCCCAGCATTTT. This encodes CASTAGNQPQHF.

There are a few counts of this clonotype. The chain recombines TRBV12-3 or TRBV12-4 with TRBJ2-1; D perhaps matches TRBD2 (7 bases). The CDR3 loop spans 16 amino acids. V lost 6 bases, J lost 2 bases, and 17 bases lay in between. CDR3: CASSPSEGGAYNEQFF. The CDR3 bases are TGTGCCAGCAGCCCGAGCGAGGGGGGGGCCTACAATGAGCAGTTCTTC.

This clonotype was counted ten times or more. V gene TRBV27 combines with J gene TRBJ1-1, with D perhaps matching TRBD1 (5 bases). The V end lost 4 bases, the J end lost 0 bases, and 12 bases lay between the germline ends. This CDR3 region has 15 residues. The V gene's germline CDR1 is MNHEY and CDR2 SMNVEV (reference sequence). The DNA of the CDR3 is TGTGCCAGCAGTTGGGCGGGGGGAATGAACACTGAAGCTTTCTTT. Translated: CASSWAGGMNTEAFF.

The chain has TRBV4-1 and TRBJ1-2; 7 bases map to TRBD1. J was trimmed by 2 bases and V by 4 bases; bases with no gene match: 7. This CDR3 comprises 15 residues. Germline-derived CDR1 and CDR2 are MGHRA and YSYEKL. The chain's CDR3 is CASSRDGQANYGYTF. CDR3 sequence (DNA): TGCGCCAGCAGCCGGGACGGACAGGCAAACTATGGCTACACCTTC.

V gene TRBV11-1 combines with J gene TRBJ2-6; no clear D. V lost 1 base, J lost 2 bases, and 6 bases lay in between. The CDR3 length is 15 residues. Germline values: CDR1 SGHAT, CDR2 FQDESV (reference sequence). In DNA, the CDR3 is TGTGCCAGCAGCTTAGTCGGTACTGGGGCCAACGTCCTGACTTTC. This translates into CASSLVGTGANVLTF.

This clonotype has a count of ten or more. CDR3 region: CSAQQEPYEQYF. The CDR3 nucleotides read TGCAGTGCTCAACAGGAGCCCTACGAGCAGTACTTC. This chain uses TRBV20-1 with TRBJ2-7, with D possibly matching TRBD1 (5 bases). This CDR3 is built from 12 residues. CDR1 is DFQATT and CDR2 is SNEGSKA in the germline V gene (reference sequence). Trimming removed 5 bases from V and 2 bases from J, with 10 bases in between.

This clonotype was detected ten times or more. V is TRBV6-1 and J is TRBJ1-2, with unresolved D. V was trimmed by 2 bases and J by 8 bases, leaving 9 bases between them. The CDR3 has 12 amino acids. Germline loops: CDR1 MNHNS, CDR2 SASEGT. CDR3 protein: CASSEIWEGYTF. CDR3 nucleotides: TGTGCCAGCAGTGAAATCTGGGAAGGCTACACCTTC.

This clonotype was counted between two and nine times. The chain couples TRBV27 to TRBJ2-7; 8 positions match TRBD1. CDR1 MNHEY and CDR2 SMNVEV come from the germline V gene (reference sequence). After removal of 5 bases from V and 0 bases from J, the junction contained 3 bases not matched to a gene. This CDR3 is 14 amino acids long. The CDR3 sequence: CASSGDRSSYEQYF. Written as DNA, the CDR3 is TGTGCCAGCAGTGGGGACAGGAGCTCCTACGAGCAGTACTTC.

CDR3 bases: TGTGCCAGCAGCTTAAGGGGGACAGGGGGGCCTAATGAAAAACTGTTTTTT. This codes for CASSLRGTGGPNEKLFF. The J gene is TRBJ1-4, the V gene TRBV7-8; TRBD1 matches 11 bases. CDR3 length equals 17 residues. CDR1 and CDR2 from the germline V gene are SGHVS and FQNEAQ. Losses at the gene ends were 2 bases for V and 3 bases for J; bases not matched to a gene: 5.

This clonotype has at least ten counts. The gene calls are TRBV2 and TRBJ1-1; 9 bases fit TRBD1. CDR1 and CDR2 from the germline V gene are SNHLY and FYNNEI. The CDR3 runs to 13 residues. V trimming: 8 bases; J trimming: 0 bases; junction bases outside the gene matches: 1. The CDR3 loop is CASGTGLNTEAFF. The CDR3, as DNA: TGTGCCAGCGGGACAGGGCTGAACACTGAAGCTTTCTTT.

The genes are TRBV7-2 and TRBJ1-1; D call uncertain. The CDR3 consists of 14 residues. The V end lost 2 bases, the J end lost 0 bases, and 7 bases lay between the germline ends. CDR1 is SGHTA, CDR2 FQGNSA, per germline. This CDR3 reads CASSLRFVNTEAFF. The CDR3 DNA reads TGTGCCAGCAGCTTAAGATTCGTGAACACTGAAGCTTTCTTT.

This clonotype was counted ten times or more. This sequence joins TRBV6-1 and TRBJ1-1; a possible D gene is TRBD1 (5 bases). Trimming shortened V by 6 bases and J by 5 bases, and 16 bases separated the two germline ends. CDR3 length: 14 residues. From germline, CDR1 is MNHNS and CDR2 SASEGT. The CDR3 sequence is CASSPLRGLTEAFF. CDR3 DNA: TGTGCCAGCAGCCCCCTGAGGGGCTTGACTGAAGCTTTCTTT.

The CDR3 protein is CAWSVRQVGEKLFF. The CDR3 coding sequence is TGTGCCTGGAGTGTACGACAGGTCGGAGAAAAACTGTTTTTT. V usage is TRBV30 and J usage is TRBJ1-4, with D maybe TRBD1 (6 bases). The V gene lost 0 bases and the J gene lost 8 bases, with 13 bases spanning the gap. Germline V gives CDR1 GTSNPN, CDR2 SVGIG (reference sequence). This CDR3 comprises 14 residues.

This clonotype was detected many times. This sequence joins TRBV11-2 and TRBJ2-5; 9 bases fit TRBD2. This CDR3 is 14 amino acids long. The V gene end was trimmed by 5 bases and the J gene end by 4 bases; junction bases not matched to a gene: 5. Germline-derived CDR1 and CDR2 are SGHAT and FQNNGV. Here the CDR3 DNA reads TGTGCCAGCAGCGCCGCGGGAGGGCTAGAGACCCAGTACTTC. It is translated as CASSAAGGLETQYF.

As for this clonotype: One base away lies a much larger clone, so this may be a sequencing read error. V gene TRBV7-2 combines with J gene TRBJ1-4; D not certain. Trimming took 6 bases from V and 1 from J, leaving 12 bases between them. This CDR3 has 15 amino acids. Germline loops: CDR1 SGHTA, CDR2 FQGNSA. CDR3 region: CASRPTRETNEKLFF. DNA for the CDR3: TGTGCCAGCAGACCCACAAGGGAAACTAATGAAAAACTGTTTTTT. Supplemented by reference TRBV7-2 and TRBJ1-4, the full variable domain reads GAGVSQSPSNKVTEKGKDVELRCDPISGHTALYWYRQSLGQGLEFLIYFQGNSAPDKSGLPSDRFSAERTGGSVSTLTIQRTQQEDSAVYLCASRPTRETNEKLFFGSGTQLSVL.

Comment on this clonotype: A much larger clone differs from this one at a single base, so this may be a read error. For the CDR3, the DNA is TGTGCCAGCAGCTGGGACGGGGGACAGCCCCAGCATTTT. Translating gives CASSWDGGQPQHF. The V call is TRBV7-2, the J call TRBJ1-5; TRBD1 is a possible D gene (5 bases). This CDR3 is built from 13 residues. Germline CDR1 reads SGHTA; CDR2 reads FQGNSA. V lost 4 bases and J 7 bases, leaving 11 bases between the germline ends.

The chain has TRBV30 and TRBJ2-4, with D perhaps matching TRBD2 (5 bases). Germline V CDR1 and CDR2: GTSNPN, SVGIG (reference sequence). Trimming cost V 1 base and J 0 bases, with 7 bases left between them. The CDR3 contains 14 residues. The CDR3 region is CAWSAAGAKNIQYF. DNA for the CDR3: TGTGCCTGGAGTGCTGCGGGAGCCAAAAACATTCAGTACTTC. The full variable domain, rest sourced from reference TRBV30 and TRBJ2-4, is SQTIHQWPATLVQPVGSPLSLECTVEGTSNPNLYWYRQAAGRGLQLLFYSVGIGQISSEVPQNLSASRPQDRQFILSSKKLLLSDSGFYLCAWSAAGAKNIQYFGAGTRLSVL.

This chain connects TRBV20-1 to TRBJ2-1, with 8 bases aligning to TRBD2. This CDR3 has 16 residues. The germline gives CDR1 DFQATT, CDR2 SNEGSKA (reference sequence). V shed 0 bases and J 7 bases; nucleotides not matched to a gene: 11. The CDR3 DNA reads TGCAGTGCTAGAGATGGTAACAGCGGGAGAGATAATGAGCAGTTCTTC. It is translated as CSARDGNSGRDNEQFF.

This chain uses TRBV7-9 with TRBJ1-1; D unclear. Looked up from germline, CDR1 is SEHNR and CDR2 is FQNEAQ (reference sequence). V was cut by 1 base and J by 4 bases, with 10 bases left in between. The CDR3 covers 14 residues. The CDR3 sequence: CASSLVPGSTEAFF. CDR3 DNA sequence: TGTGCCAGCAGCTTAGTGCCCGGGAGCACTGAAGCTTTCTTT.

In its sample, this clonotype was seen a few times. The chain recombines TRBV5-6 with TRBJ1-4; 11 positions match TRBD1. Germline CDR1 and CDR2: SGHDT and YYEEEE. With 3 bases clipped from V and 8 bases from J, the junction kept 6 bases outside the gene matches. CDR3 length: 15 amino acids. The CDR3: CASSYGTGGNEKLFF. CDR3 DNA sequence: TGTGCCAGCAGCTACGGGACAGGGGGTAACGAAAAACTGTTTTTT.

This clonotype appeared many times. This rearrangement joins TRBV6-1 to TRBJ1-4; the D gene is possibly TRBD1 (6 bases). Germline CDR1 and CDR2: MNHNS and SASEGT. The CDR3 is made up of 15 amino acids. V dropped 5 bases and J dropped 1 base, with 11 bases sitting between them. CDR3 sequence (DNA): TGTGCCAGCAGTCAGGGGACACGAACTAATGAAAAACTGTTTTTT. This translates into CASSQGTRTNEKLFF.

The rearrangement uses TRBV11-2 and TRBJ2-7; 8 bases are shared with TRBD1. This CDR3 contains 16 residues. Trimming took 5 bases from V and 0 from J; bases not matched to a gene: 9. The germline CDR1 and CDR2 sequences are SGHAT and FQNNGV. The CDR3 DNA follows: TGTGCCAGCAGCGGTCGGACAGGGATCAGCTCCTACGAGCAGTACTTC. Its protein is CASSGRTGISSYEQYF.

The chain joins TRBV6-1 to TRBJ2-5, with 7 nucleotides matching TRBD2. Germline V gives CDR1 MNHNS, CDR2 SASEGT. The CDR3 is made up of 17 amino acids. J lost 7 bases, V lost 5 bases, and 19 bases had no gene match. The CDR3 loop is CASSLGPPRGGIGTQYF. CDR3 DNA sequence: TGTGCCAGCAGTCTAGGGCCCCCCCGGGGAGGGATCGGGACCCAGTACTTC.

The chain is built from TRBV3-1 and TRBJ2-7; D unresolved. Germline CDR1 reads LGHDT; CDR2 reads YNNKEL (reference sequence). CDR3 size: 15 residues. Trimming took off 0 bases at V and 6 bases at J, with 15 bases between the two ends. DNA of the CDR3: TGTGCCAGCAGCCAAGATCCTGGCAGCTGGGGCGAGCAGTACTTC. Protein: CASSQDPGSWGEQYF.

This chain uses TRBV5-1 with TRBJ1-4; D unclear. Per germline, CDR1 SGHRS and CDR2 YFSETQ. The V end lost 4 bases, the J end lost 4 bases, and 17 bases lay between the germline ends. The CDR3 covers 16 residues. The DNA for the CDR3 is TGCGCCAGCAGCCCGGTGACGGGATCAAATAATGAAAAACTGTTTTTT. It is translated as CASSPVTGSNNEKLFF. The whole variable domain, remainder taken from reference TRBV5-1 and TRBJ1-4, is KAGVTQTPRYLIKTRGQQVTLSCSPISGHRSVSWYQQTPGQGLQFLFEYFSETQRNKGNFPGRFSGRQFSNSRSEMNVSTLELGDSALYLCASSPVTGSNNEKLFFGSGTQLSVL.